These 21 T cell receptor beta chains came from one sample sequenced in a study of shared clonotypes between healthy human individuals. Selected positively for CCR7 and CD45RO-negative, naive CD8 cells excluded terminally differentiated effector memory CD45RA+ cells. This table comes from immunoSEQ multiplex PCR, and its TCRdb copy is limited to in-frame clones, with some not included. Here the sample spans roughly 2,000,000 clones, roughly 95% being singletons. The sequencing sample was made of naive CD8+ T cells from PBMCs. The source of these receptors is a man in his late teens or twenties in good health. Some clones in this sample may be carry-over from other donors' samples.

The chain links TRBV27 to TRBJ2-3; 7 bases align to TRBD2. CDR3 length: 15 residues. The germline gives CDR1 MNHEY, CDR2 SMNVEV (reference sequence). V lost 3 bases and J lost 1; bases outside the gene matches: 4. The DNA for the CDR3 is TGTGCCAGCAGTTTGCGGGGGATGGGCACAGATACGCAGTATTTT. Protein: CASSLRGMGTDTQYF.

In DNA, the CDR3 is TGTGCCAGCAGCTTAAAGGGCGCTTGGGGACAGCAGGCTGACGAGCAGTACTTC. Amino acids: CASSLKGAWGQQADEQYF. This rearrangement joins TRBV7-3 to TRBJ2-7; 7 bases line up with TRBD1. CDR1 is SGHTA and CDR2 is FQGTGA in the germline V gene. The J segment lost 5 bases and the V segment lost 1 base, leaving 17 bases of the junction unmatched. CDR3 size: 18 residues.

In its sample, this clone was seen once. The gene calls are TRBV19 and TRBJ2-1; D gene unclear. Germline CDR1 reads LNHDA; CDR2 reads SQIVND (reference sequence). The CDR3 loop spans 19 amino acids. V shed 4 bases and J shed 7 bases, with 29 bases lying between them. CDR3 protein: CASSSLPSMTMSLKNEQFF. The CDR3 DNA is TGTGCCAGTAGTAGTCTCCCCAGCATGACCATGTCCTTAAAAAATGAGCAGTTCTTC.

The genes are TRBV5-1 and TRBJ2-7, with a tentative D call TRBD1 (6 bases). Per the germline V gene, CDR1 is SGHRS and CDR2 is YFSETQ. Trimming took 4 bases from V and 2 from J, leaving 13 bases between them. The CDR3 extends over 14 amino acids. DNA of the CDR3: TGCGCCAGCAGCCCCCGGGACAACCCCTACGAGCAGTACTTC. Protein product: CASSPRDNPYEQYF.

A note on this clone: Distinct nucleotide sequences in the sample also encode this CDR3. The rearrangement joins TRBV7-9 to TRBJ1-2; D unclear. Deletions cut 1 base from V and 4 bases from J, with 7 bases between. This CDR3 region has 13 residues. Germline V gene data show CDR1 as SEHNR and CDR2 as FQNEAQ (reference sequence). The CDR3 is CASSLGSSYGYTF. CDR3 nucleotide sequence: TGTGCCAGCAGCTTAGGTTCGTCCTATGGCTACACCTTC.

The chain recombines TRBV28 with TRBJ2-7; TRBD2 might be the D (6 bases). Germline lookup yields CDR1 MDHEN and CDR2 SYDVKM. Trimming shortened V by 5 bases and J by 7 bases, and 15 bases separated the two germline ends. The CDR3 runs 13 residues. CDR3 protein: CASSASIAGEQYF. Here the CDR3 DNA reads TGTGCCAGCAGTGCAAGCATTGCGGGGGAGCAGTACTTC. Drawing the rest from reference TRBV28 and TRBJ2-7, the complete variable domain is DVKVTQSSRYLVKRTGEKVFLECVQDMDHENMFWYRQDPGLGLRLIYFSYDVKMKEKGDIPEGYSVSREKKERFSLILESASTNQTSMYLCASSASIAGEQYFGPGTRLTVT.

This CDR3 is CAISGPGSNTEAFF. The CDR3 DNA reads TGTGCCATCAGTGGCCCAGGGTCCAACACTGAAGCTTTCTTT. This chain uses TRBV10-3 with TRBJ1-1; a possible D gene is TRBD1 (5 bases). V lost 4 bases and J 2 bases, leaving 11 bases between the germline ends. Germline assignment: CDR1 ENHRY and CDR2 SYGVKD. The CDR3 totals 14 residues.

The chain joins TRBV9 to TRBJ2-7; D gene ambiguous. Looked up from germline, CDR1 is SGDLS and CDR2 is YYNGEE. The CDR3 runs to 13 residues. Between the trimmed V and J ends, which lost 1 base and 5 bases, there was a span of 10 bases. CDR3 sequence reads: CASSVWLSDEQYF. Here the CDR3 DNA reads TGTGCCAGCAGCGTATGGCTTTCCGACGAGCAGTACTTC.

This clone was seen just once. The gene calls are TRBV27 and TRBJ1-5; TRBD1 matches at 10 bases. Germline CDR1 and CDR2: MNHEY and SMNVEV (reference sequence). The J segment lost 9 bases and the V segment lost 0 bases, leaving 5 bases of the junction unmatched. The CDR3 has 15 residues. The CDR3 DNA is TGTGCCAGCAGTTTATCAAGGACAGGGGGTATGCCCCAGCATTTT. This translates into CASSLSRTGGMPQHF.

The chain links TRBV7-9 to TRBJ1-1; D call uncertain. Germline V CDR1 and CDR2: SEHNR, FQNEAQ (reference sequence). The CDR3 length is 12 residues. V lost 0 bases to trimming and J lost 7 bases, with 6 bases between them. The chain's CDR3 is CASSLADGEAFF. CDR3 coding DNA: TGTGCCAGCAGCTTAGCGGACGGTGAAGCTTTCTTT.

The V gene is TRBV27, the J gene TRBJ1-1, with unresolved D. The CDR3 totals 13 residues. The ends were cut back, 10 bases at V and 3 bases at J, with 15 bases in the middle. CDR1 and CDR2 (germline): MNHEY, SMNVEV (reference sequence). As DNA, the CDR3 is TGTGCCACCGTGGGCGGGAGGTACACTGAAGCTTTCTTT. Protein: CATVGGRYTEAFF.

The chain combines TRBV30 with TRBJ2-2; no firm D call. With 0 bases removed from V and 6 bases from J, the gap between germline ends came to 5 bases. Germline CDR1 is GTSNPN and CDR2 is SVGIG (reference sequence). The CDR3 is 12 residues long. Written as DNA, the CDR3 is TGTGCCTGGAGTGTACAGTCCGGGGAGCTGTTTTTT. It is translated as CAWSVQSGELFF. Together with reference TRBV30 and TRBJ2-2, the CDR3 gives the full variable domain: SQTIHQWPATLVQPVGSPLSLECTVEGTSNPNLYWYRQAAGRGLQLLFYSVGIGQISSEVPQNLSASRPQDRQFILSSKKLLLSDSGFYLCAWSVQSGELFFGEGSRLTVL.

The DNA of the CDR3 is TGTGCCACCAGTTTCGCCCCCGATCAGCCCCAGCATTTT. It encodes CATSFAPDQPQHF. V gene TRBV7-9 combines with J gene TRBJ1-5; D gene unclear. Per the germline V gene, CDR1 is SEHNR and CDR2 is FQNEAQ (reference sequence). The CDR3 sequence is 13 residues long. The V gene lost 10 bases and the J gene lost 5 bases, with 15 bases spanning the gap.

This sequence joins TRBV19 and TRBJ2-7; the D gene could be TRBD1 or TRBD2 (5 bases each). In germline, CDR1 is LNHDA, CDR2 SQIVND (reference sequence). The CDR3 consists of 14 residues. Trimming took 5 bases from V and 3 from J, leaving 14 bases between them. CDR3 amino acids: CASSHRDLLYEQYF. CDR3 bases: TGTGCCAGTAGTCATAGGGACCTCCTCTACGAGCAGTACTTC.

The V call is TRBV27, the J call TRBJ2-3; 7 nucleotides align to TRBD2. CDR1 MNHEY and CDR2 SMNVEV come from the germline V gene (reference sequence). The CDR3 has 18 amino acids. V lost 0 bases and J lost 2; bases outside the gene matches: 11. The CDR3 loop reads CASSLSLLASGLTDTQYF. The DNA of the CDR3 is TGTGCCAGCAGTTTATCGCTGTTGGCTAGCGGACTCACAGATACGCAGTATTTT.

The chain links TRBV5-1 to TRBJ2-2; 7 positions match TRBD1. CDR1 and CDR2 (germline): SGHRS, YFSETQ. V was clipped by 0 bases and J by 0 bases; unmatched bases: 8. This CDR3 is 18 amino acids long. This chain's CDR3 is CASSLGWDSLPNTGELFF. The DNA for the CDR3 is TGCGCCAGCAGCTTGGGTTGGGACAGCTTACCGAACACCGGGGAGCTGTTTTTT.

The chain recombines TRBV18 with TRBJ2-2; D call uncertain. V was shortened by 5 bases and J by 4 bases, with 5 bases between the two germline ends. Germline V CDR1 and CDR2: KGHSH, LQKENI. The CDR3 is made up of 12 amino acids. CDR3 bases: TGTGCCAGCTCATACAGCACCGGGGAGCTGTTTTTT. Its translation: CASSYSTGELFF.

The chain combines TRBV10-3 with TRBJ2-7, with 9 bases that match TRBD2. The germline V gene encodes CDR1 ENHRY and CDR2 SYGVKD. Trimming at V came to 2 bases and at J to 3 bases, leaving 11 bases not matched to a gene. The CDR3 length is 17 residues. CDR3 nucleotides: TGTGCCATCAGTGAGCCCGGGACTAGCTTATCATTCTACGAGCAGTACTTC. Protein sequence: CAISEPGTSLSFYEQYF.

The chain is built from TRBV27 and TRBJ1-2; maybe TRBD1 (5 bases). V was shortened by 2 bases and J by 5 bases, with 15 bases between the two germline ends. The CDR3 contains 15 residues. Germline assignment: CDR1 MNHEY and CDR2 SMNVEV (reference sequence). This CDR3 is CASSLSVFGGYGYTF. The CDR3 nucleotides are TGTGCCAGCAGTTTAAGCGTCTTCGGGGGTTATGGCTACACCTTC.

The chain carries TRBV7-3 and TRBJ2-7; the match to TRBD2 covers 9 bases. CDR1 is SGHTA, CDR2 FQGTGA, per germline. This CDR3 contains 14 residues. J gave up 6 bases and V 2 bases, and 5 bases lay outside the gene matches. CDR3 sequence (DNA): TGTGCCAGCAGCTTAGCGGGAGGGCTGGGCGAGCAGTACTTC. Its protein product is CASSLAGGLGEQYF.

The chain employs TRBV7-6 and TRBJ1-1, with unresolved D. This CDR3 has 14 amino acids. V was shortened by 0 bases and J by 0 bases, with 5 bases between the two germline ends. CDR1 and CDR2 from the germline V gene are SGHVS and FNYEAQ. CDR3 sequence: CASSLAGVNTEAFF. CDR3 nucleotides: TGTGCCAGCAGCTTAGCAGGAGTGAACACTGAAGCTTTCTTT.